Listed below are T cell receptor beta chains from one sample, sequenced in a study of blood T cells in healthy people across ages. TCRdb passed the 5' RACE reads through MiXCR, listing each CDR3 protein once. The table has some 1.5 million distinct CDR3 sequences, approximately 43% seen once. Sequenced input: blood. The source of these receptors is a woman younger than 30 in good health. Both conserved end residues are part of each CDR3. D genes are given only for firm matches. Rows give clone size only sometimes, using once, few, many, or a class for an expanded clone.

>TRBD1|TRBJ1-6|NA|TRBV19
TGTGCCAGTTCGGGACAGGCAAATTCACCCCTCCACTTT
CASSGQANSPLHF
>NA|TRBJ1-2|many|TRBV29-1
TGCAGCGGTGTCATAAACTATGGCTACACCTTC
CSGVINYGYTF
>NA|TRBJ2-5|few|TRBV7-9
TGTGCCAGCAGCCCCCTTGGGGCGCACCAAGAGACCCAGTACTTC
CASSPLGAHQETQYF
>TRBD2|TRBJ2-5|NA|TRBV6-2/TRBV6-3
TGTGCCAGCACTAAGATAGCGGGAGGAAATGAGCAGTACTTC
CASTKIAGGNEQYF
>NA|TRBJ1-1|NA|TRBV29-1
TGCACAACTTACAGGGAAGTGAACACTGAAGCTTTCTTT
CTTYREVNTEAFF
>NA|TRBJ1-2|NA|TRBV5-1
TGCGCCAGCAGCTTGGCCCGGGAATTTGGGGGCTACACCTTC
CASSLAREFGGYTF
>TRBD2|TRBJ2-7|NA|TRBV20-1
TGCAGTGCTAGTGGCGTCCTAGCGGGAGGGTCTTGGCATGAGCAGTACTTC
CSASGVLAGGSWHEQYF
>TRBD1|TRBJ2-3|few|TRBV7-2
TGTGCCGGGGAAGACAGGGTAACAGATACGCAGTATTTT
CAGEDRVTDTQYF
>TRBD1|TRBJ1-1|NA|TRBV28
TGTGCCAGCATCGCCGGGACAGGCAACACTGAAGCTTTCTTT
CASIAGTGNTEAFF
>NA|TRBJ2-3|NA|TRBV9
TGTGCCAGCAGCGTAGAAGGGGGAAGAGCCCCGGGGTATTTT
CASSVEGGRAPGYF
>TRBD1|TRBJ2-7|NA|TRBV7-2
TGTGCCAGCAGAAAACGGGACAGGGACTACGAGCAGTACTTC
CASRKRDRDYEQYF
>NA|TRBJ1-4|NA|TRBV4-1
TGCGCCAACAGCAACCCCTTGGGGGCACTAGAAAAACTGTTTTTT
CANSNPLGALEKLFF
>NA|TRBJ2-7|NA|TRBV11-2
TGTGCCAGCAGCTTAGTGGCCGGAAGGGGATACGAGCAGTACTTC
CASSLVAGRGYEQYF
>NA|TRBJ2-7|few|TRBV27
TGTGCCAGCAGTGTGACGGAGGCCTACGAGCAGTACTTC
CASSVTEAYEQYF
>TRBD1|TRBJ1-1|NA|TRBV7-9
TGTGCCAGCAGCTTATATGGGACAGGGATGAACACTGAAGCTTTCTTT
CASSLYGTGMNTEAFF
>TRBD1|TRBJ1-2|NA|TRBV20-1
TGCAGTGCTAGCCCAACCTTGTACAGGGGACGAAGCTACACCTTC
CSASPTLYRGRSYTF
>TRBD1|TRBJ1-2|few|TRBV20-1
TGCAGTGCCCCAGACAGGGGCGGTGGCTACACCTTC
CSAPDRGGGYTF
>NA|TRBJ2-5|few|TRBV20-1
TGCAGTGCTAGTGACTGGGGGTACCAAGAGACCCAGTACTTC
CSASDWGYQETQYF
>NA|TRBJ2-3|NA|TRBV2
TGTGCCAGCAGTGAATGGGGCCCTACAGATACGCAGTATTTT
CASSEWGPTDTQYF
>NA|TRBJ1-2|NA|TRBV28
TGTGCCAGCAGCCCCCCCCTAGAGGACTATGGCTACACCTTC
CASSPPLEDYGYTF
>TRBD1|TRBJ2-5|NA|TRBV29-1
TGCAGCGTTGGGGACAGGTTCCAAGAGACCCAGTACTTC
CSVGDRFQETQYF
>TRBD2|TRBJ2-7|once|TRBV20-1
TGCAGTGCGACCGGGACTAGCGGGGGAGCTCCCTACGAGCAGTACTTC
CSATGTSGGAPYEQYF
>TRBD2|TRBJ2-7|NA|TRBV6-5
TGTGCCAGCAGTCAGACTAGCGGGGGAGGGGGCGAGCAGTACTTC
CASSQTSGGGGEQYF
>TRBD1|TRBJ1-2|few|TRBV7-2
TGTGCCAGCACCATTGGTTCTAGGGGGCGAGGCTATGGCTACACCTTC
CASTIGSRGRGYGYTF
>NA|TRBJ1-1|few|TRBV6-1
TGTGCCAGCAGGCCCTTGACAGCTATGAACACTGAAGCTTTCTTT
CASRPLTAMNTEAFF
>NA|TRBJ2-7|NA|TRBV10-3
TGTGCCATGGGACCTGTCTCCTACGAGCAGTACTTC
CAMGPVSYEQYF